These 25 T cell receptor beta chains were all obtained from the same sample, sequenced in a study of T cells in narcolepsy. Only in-frame clones appear in the TCRdb table, and some are missing; sequencing was by immunoSEQ multiplex PCR. Of more than 30,000 clones listed, around 80% were seen once; the top ten hold roughly 1.2%. Sequencing was done on a sample of CD45RA- memory CD4+ T cells from PBMCs. The receptors here all came from a human donor with narcolepsy.

This chain connects TRBV10-3 to TRBJ2-6; D call uncertain. The germline CDR1 and CDR2 sequences are ENHRY and SYGVKD. There are 16 residues in the CDR3. V was trimmed by 2 bases and J by 3 bases, leaving 11 bases between them. The CDR3 spells CAISEPPLGGANVLTF. The CDR3 DNA reads as TGTGCCATCAGTGAGCCCCCCCTTGGTGGGGCCAACGTCCTGACTTTC.

This chain joins TRBV5-6 and TRBJ1-2, with D unclear. The length of the CDR3 is 13 residues. CDR1 is SGHDT and CDR2 is YYEEEE in the germline V gene. V was clipped by 5 bases and J by 4 bases, with 12 bases between them. The DNA of the CDR3 is TGTGCCAGCAGTGATGGTCCGAGCTATGGCTACACCTTC. This sequence encodes CASSDGPSYGYTF.

The rearrangement uses TRBV7-2 and TRBJ2-5; 9 nucleotides align to TRBD2. Germline loops: CDR1 SGHTA, CDR2 FQGNSA. The CDR3 has 15 residues. Unmatched junction bases numbered 9, after V lost 6 bases and J lost 4 bases. DNA for the CDR3: TGTGCCAGCAGGGTCTCGGCGGGGGGGATAGAGACCCAGTACTTC. Translation gives CASRVSAGGIETQYF. The variable domain in full, with the rest retrieved from reference TRBV7-2 and TRBJ2-5, is GAGVSQSPSNKVTEKGKDVELRCDPISGHTALYWYRQSLGQGLEFLIYFQGNSAPDKSGLPSDRFSAERTGGSVSTLTIQRTQQEDSAVYLCASRVSAGGIETQYFGPGTRLLVL.

J is TRBJ1-2 and V is TRBV9, with D possibly TRBD1 on 5 matching bases. V lost 4 bases, J lost 7 bases, and 14 bases lay in between. The CDR3 sequence is 13 residues long. The germline gives CDR1 SGDLS, CDR2 YYNGEE. CDR3 sequence: CASSPAGRGGYTF. In DNA form, the CDR3 reads TGTGCCAGCAGCCCAGCAGGGAGAGGTGGCTACACCTTC.

About this clone itself: One end of the junction does not line up with germline, which may come from a read error. The chain couples TRBV19 to TRBJ1-3, with TRBD1 as a possible D gene (5 bases). Germline-derived CDR1 and CDR2 are LNHDA and SQIVND (reference sequence). There are 15 residues in the CDR3. The CDR3 spells CASSQTAKSGNAIYF. CDR3 nucleotides: TGTGCCAGTAGCCAGACAGCCAAATCTGGAAACGCCATATATTTT.

A few counts support this clone. The chain is built from TRBV5-1 and TRBJ2-7, with TRBD1 matching 7 bases. Germline-derived CDR1 and CDR2 are SGHRS and YFSETQ. The CDR3 consists of 14 residues. V was pared by 4 bases and J by 2 bases, with 6 bases of the junction left unmatched. The CDR3 reads CASSLGQQTYEQYV. In DNA, the CDR3 is TGCGCCAGCAGCCTGGGACAGCAAACCTACGAGCAGTACGTC.

CDR3 protein: CASSSGTGYKAFF. For the CDR3, the DNA is TGTGCCAGCAGCTCCGGGACAGGGTATAAAGCTTTCTTT. The V call is TRBV11-1, the J call TRBJ1-1, with TRBD1 identical over 9 bases. Germline-derived CDR1 and CDR2 are SGHAT and FQDESV (reference sequence). This CDR3 spans 13 amino acids. V was pared by 4 bases and J by 9 bases, with 6 bases of the junction left unmatched.

V and J are TRBV5-1 and TRBJ2-4; no definite D call. The ends were cut back, 1 base at V and 0 bases at J, with 8 bases in the middle. The CDR3 consists of 15 residues. Looked up from germline, CDR1 is SGHRS and CDR2 is YFSETQ. DNA of the CDR3: TGCGCCAGCAGCTTGAACTCAGAAGCCAAAAACATTCAGTACTTC. Its translation: CASSLNSEAKNIQYF.

The gene calls are TRBV7-3 and TRBJ1-1, with D hard to call. V was trimmed by 2 bases and J by 2 bases, leaving 12 bases between them. Germline assignment: CDR1 SGHTA and CDR2 FQGTGA. This CDR3 contains 15 residues. CDR3 sequence: CASSLGLHSNTEAFF. In nucleotides, the CDR3 is TGTGCCAGCAGCTTAGGCCTTCACAGCAACACTGAAGCTTTCTTT.

The rearrangement links TRBV9 to TRBJ1-1; weak D call: TRBD1 (5 bases). CDR1 is SGDLS, CDR2 YYNGEE, per germline. The CDR3 spans 14 residues. The ends were cut back, 0 bases at V and 7 bases at J, with 13 bases in the middle. CDR3 sequence (DNA): TGTGCCAGCAGCGTAGCAGGGACGGCGGGTGAAGCTTTCTTT. Protein product: CASSVAGTAGEAFF.

V is TRBV6-5 and J is TRBJ1-1; a weak D match, TRBD1 (6 bases). The germline V and J ends were trimmed by 7 bases and 7 bases, with 22 bases remaining between them. The CDR3 runs to 15 residues. Germline values: CDR1 MNHEY, CDR2 SVGAGI. The CDR3 loop reads CASTERPKGGVEAFF. The DNA for the CDR3 is TGTGCCAGCACCGAAAGACCTAAGGGGGGTGTTGAAGCTTTCTTT.

The V gene is TRBV5-6, the J gene TRBJ2-7, with 8 bases matching TRBD1. The CDR3 totals 14 residues. The V gene end was trimmed by 0 bases and the J gene end by 4 bases; junction bases not matched to a gene: 3. CDR1 is SGHDT, CDR2 YYEEEE, per germline. The CDR3 here is CASSLVGTGYEQYF. In DNA form, the CDR3 reads TGTGCCAGCAGCTTGGTCGGGACAGGTTACGAGCAGTACTTC.

This rearrangement joins TRBV7-6 to TRBJ2-1, with D uncertain. The germline V and J ends were trimmed by 0 bases and 8 bases, with 2 bases remaining between them. The germline V gene has CDR1 SGHVS and CDR2 FNYEAQ. CDR3 length: 11 amino acids. The CDR3 here is CASSLADEQFF. CDR3 nucleotide sequence: TGTGCCAGCAGCTTAGCGGATGAGCAGTTCTTC. The full variable domain, in which reference TRBV7-6 and TRBJ2-1 provide the parts outside the CDR3, is GAGVSQSPRYKVTKRGQDVALRCDPISGHVSLYWYRQALGQGPEFLTYFNYEAQQDKSGLPNDRFSAERPEGSISTLTIQRTEQRDSAMYRCASSLADEQFFGPGTRLTVL.

This chain connects TRBV5-7 to TRBJ1-5, with D possibly being TRBD1 (5 bases). TRBV5-7 has ORF status, its function being uncertain. Between the trimmed V and J ends, which lost 2 bases and 0 bases, there was a span of 15 bases. There are 17 residues in the CDR3. CDR3 loop: CASSFGTSGNSNQPQHF. The CDR3, as DNA: TGTGCCAGCAGCTTTGGGACCTCGGGAAATAGCAATCAGCCCCAGCATTTT.

This sequence joins TRBV18 and TRBJ1-5; D ambiguous. With 3 bases removed from V and 1 base from J, the gap between germline ends came to 13 bases. The CDR3 is made up of 16 amino acids. In germline, CDR1 is KGHSH, CDR2 LQKENI. CDR3 sequence reads: CASSPAGSRSNQPQHF. The CDR3 nucleotides are TGTGCCAGCTCACCCGCGGGGAGCAGGAGCAATCAGCCCCAGCATTTT.

The rearrangement links TRBV6-5 to TRBJ2-7; D ambiguous. Deletions cut 10 bases from V and 6 bases from J, with 19 bases between. This CDR3 spans 13 amino acids. The germline V gene encodes CDR1 MNHEY and CDR2 SVGAGI. This CDR3 reads CATRPTSHPEQYF. The CDR3 bases are TGTGCCACACGGCCAACATCCCATCCCGAGCAGTACTTC.

The V and J genes are TRBV18 and TRBJ1-5; D is possibly TRBD1 (6 bases). Germline V gene lookup returns CDR1 KGHSH and CDR2 LQKENI. V shed 6 bases and J shed 5 bases, with 14 bases lying between them. The CDR3 sequence is 14 residues long. CDR3 residues: CASSQDSPDQPQHF. CDR3 sequence (DNA): TGTGCCAGCTCTCAGGACAGTCCCGATCAGCCCCAGCATTTT.

The gene calls are TRBV25-1 and TRBJ1-5, with D perhaps TRBD1 (6 bases). Trimming cost V 3 bases and J 5 bases, with 11 bases left between them. The length of the CDR3 is 14 residues. CDR1 is MGHDK, CDR2 SYGVNS, per germline. The CDR3 reads CASSDQGLHQPQHF. The DNA for the CDR3 is TGTGCCAGCAGTGACCAGGGGTTGCATCAGCCCCAGCATTTT.

This clone was seen once. The gene calls are TRBV5-4 and TRBJ1-2; the match to TRBD1 covers 9 bases. The germline gives CDR1 SGHNT, CDR2 YYREEE (reference sequence). Unmatched junction bases numbered 8, after V lost 3 bases and J lost 2 bases. This CDR3 is built from 16 residues. CDR3 nucleotide sequence: TGTGCCAGCAGCTCGGCCCCAACAGGGGGCAACTATGGCTACACCTTC. This translates into CASSSAPTGGNYGYTF. The full variable domain, completed using reference TRBV5-4 and TRBJ1-2, is ETGVTQSPTHLIKTRGQQVTLRCSSQSGHNTVSWYQQALGQGPQFIFQYYREEENGRGNFPPRFSGLQFPNYSSELNVNALELDDSALYLCASSSAPTGGNYGYTFGSGTRLTVV.

CDR3 coding DNA: TGCGCCAGCAGCGGGGACAGACAAGAGACCCAGTACTTC. Translated: CASSGDRQETQYF. The rearrangement links TRBV5-1 to TRBJ2-5; 7 bases fit TRBD1. The trim removed 4 bases at V and 2 bases at J, leaving 2 bases unmatched. CDR3 length: 13 amino acids. Germline V CDR1 and CDR2: SGHRS, YFSETQ.

This clone was detected a few times. This chain links TRBV7-9 with TRBJ1-2, with D perhaps matching TRBD1 (5 bases). Germline CDR1 SEHNR, CDR2 FQNEAQ (reference sequence). There are 13 residues in the CDR3. The ends were cut back, 7 bases at V and 1 base at J, with 10 bases in the middle. The CDR3 DNA is TGTGCCAGCATGTTAGGGGTTAACTATGGCTACACCTTC. Its translation is CASMLGVNYGYTF.

The J gene is TRBJ2-1, the V gene TRBV27; D not resolved. V lost 6 bases and J lost 0, with 12 bases in between. Germline V gene sequence: CDR1 MNHEY, CDR2 SMNVEV (reference sequence). The CDR3 totals 15 residues. The CDR3 loop is CASSPKRSSYNEQFF. For the CDR3, the DNA is TGTGCCAGCAGCCCCAAACGGAGCTCCTACAATGAGCAGTTCTTC.

This clone was seen only once. The chain couples TRBV11-1 to TRBJ1-1, with D perhaps TRBD1 (5 bases). V was clipped by 8 bases and J by 0 bases, with 13 bases between them. The CDR3 spans 14 residues. Germline CDR1 and CDR2: SGHAT and FQDESV (reference sequence). The CDR3 DNA follows: TGTGCCAGCGCCGGCGGGGCTCTGAACACTGAAGCTTTCTTT. Amino acids: CASAGGALNTEAFF.

This chain links TRBV6-6 with TRBJ1-5; perhaps TRBD1 as D (6 bases). V shed 11 bases and J shed 8 bases, with 16 bases lying between them. The CDR3 is 12 amino acids. Germline CDR1 MNHNY, CDR2 SVGAGI (reference sequence). The CDR3: CAGSQGSEPQHF. CDR3 coding DNA: TGTGCCGGGAGTCAGGGGTCGGAGCCCCAGCATTTT.

This sequence joins TRBV7-8 and TRBJ1-5, with TRBD1 as a possible D gene (5 bases). CDR1 and CDR2 (germline): SGHVS, FQNEAQ. V dropped 5 bases and J dropped 9 bases, with 17 bases sitting between them. This CDR3 region has 14 residues. CDR3 coding DNA: TGTGCCAGCAGCGGAAGGGCAGGGCTGGGGCCCCAGCATTTT. Translating gives CASSGRAGLGPQHF.